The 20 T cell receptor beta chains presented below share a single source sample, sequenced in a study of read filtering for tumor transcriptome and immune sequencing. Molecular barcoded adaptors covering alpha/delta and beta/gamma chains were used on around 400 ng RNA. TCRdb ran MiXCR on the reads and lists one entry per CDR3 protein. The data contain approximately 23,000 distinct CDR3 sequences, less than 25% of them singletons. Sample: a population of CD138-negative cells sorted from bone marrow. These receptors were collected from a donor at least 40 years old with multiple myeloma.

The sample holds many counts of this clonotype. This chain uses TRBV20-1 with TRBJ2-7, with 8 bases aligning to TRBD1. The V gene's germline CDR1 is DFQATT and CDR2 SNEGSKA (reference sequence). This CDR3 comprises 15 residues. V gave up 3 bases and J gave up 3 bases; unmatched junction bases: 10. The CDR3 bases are TGCAGTGCTAGTGCCGGACAGGGCATCGGCTACGAGCAGTACTTC. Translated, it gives CSASAGQGIGYEQYF.

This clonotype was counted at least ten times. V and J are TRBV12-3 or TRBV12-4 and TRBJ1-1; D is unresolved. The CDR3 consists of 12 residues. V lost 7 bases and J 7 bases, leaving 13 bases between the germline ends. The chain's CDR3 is CASITPPGEAFF. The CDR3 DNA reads TGTGCCAGCATTACACCCCCGGGTGAAGCTTTCTTT.

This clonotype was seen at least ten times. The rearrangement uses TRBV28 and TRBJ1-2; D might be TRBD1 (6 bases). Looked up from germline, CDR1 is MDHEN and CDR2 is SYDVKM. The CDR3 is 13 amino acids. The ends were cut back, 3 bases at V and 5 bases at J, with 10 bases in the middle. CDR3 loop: CASSFRGGYGYTF. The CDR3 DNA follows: TGTGCCAGCAGTTTCAGGGGAGGATATGGCTACACCTTC.

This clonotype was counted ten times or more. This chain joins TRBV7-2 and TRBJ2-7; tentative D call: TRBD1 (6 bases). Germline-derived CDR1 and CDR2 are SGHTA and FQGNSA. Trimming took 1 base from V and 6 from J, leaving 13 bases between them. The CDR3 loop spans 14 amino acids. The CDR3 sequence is CASSLVGAGPEQYF. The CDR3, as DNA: TGTGCCAGCAGCTTAGTGGGGGCAGGGCCCGAGCAGTACTTC.

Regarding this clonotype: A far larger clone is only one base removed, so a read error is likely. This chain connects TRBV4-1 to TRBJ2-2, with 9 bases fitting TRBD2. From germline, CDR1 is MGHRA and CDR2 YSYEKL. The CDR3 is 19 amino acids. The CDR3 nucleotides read TGTGCCAGCAGCCCAGGGGCGCCTAGCGGGAACTTAAATACCGGGGAGCTGTTTTTT. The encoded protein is CASSPGAPSGNLNTGELFF.

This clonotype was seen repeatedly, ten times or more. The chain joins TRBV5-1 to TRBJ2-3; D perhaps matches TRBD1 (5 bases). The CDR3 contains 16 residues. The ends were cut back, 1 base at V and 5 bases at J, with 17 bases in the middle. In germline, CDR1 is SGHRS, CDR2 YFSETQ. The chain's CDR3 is CASSLTGAHLGDTQYF. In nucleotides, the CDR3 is TGCGCCAGCAGCTTGACTGGGGCGCATCTGGGAGATACGCAGTATTTT.

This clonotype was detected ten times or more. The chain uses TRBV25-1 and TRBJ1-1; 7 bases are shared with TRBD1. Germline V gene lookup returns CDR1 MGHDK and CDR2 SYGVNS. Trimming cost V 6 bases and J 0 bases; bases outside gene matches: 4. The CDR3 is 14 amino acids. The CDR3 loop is CASSQGQLNTEAFF. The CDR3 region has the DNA TGTGCCAGCAGCCAGGGACAGTTGAACACTGAAGCTTTCTTT.

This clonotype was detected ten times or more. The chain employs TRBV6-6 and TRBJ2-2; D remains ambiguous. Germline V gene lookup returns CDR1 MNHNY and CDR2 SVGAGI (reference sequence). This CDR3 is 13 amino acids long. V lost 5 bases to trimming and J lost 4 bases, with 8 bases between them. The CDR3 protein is CASSPRGTGELFF. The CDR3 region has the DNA TGTGCCAGCAGTCCCCGCGGCACCGGGGAGCTGTTTTTT.

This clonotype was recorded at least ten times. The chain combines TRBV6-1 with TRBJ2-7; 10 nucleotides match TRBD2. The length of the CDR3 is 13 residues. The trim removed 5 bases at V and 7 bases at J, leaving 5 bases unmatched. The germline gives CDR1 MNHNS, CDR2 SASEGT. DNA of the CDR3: TGTGCCAGCAGTAGCGGGGGGGGCTGGGAGCAGTACTTC. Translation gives CASSSGGGWEQYF.

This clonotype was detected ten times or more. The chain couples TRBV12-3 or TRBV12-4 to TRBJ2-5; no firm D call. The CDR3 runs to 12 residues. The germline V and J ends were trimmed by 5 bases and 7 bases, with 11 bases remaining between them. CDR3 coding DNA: TGTGCCAGCAGTCAGAGGAAGGGGACCCAGTACTTC. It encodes CASSQRKGTQYF.

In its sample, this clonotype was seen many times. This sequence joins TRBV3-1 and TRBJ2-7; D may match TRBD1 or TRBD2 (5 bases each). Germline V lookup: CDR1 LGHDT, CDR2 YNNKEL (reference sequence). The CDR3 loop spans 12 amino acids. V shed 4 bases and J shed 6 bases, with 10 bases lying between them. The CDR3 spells CASSPGGLEQYF. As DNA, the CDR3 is TGTGCCAGCAGCCCTGGGGGTCTCGAGCAGTACTTC.

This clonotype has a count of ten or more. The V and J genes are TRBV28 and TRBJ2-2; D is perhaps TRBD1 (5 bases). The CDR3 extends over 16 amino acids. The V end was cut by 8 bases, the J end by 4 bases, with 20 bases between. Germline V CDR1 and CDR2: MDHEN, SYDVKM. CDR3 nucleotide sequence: TGTGCCAGCCTTCCCGACTGGGGCGAGTCCACCGGGGAGCTGTTTTTT. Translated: CASLPDWGESTGELFF.

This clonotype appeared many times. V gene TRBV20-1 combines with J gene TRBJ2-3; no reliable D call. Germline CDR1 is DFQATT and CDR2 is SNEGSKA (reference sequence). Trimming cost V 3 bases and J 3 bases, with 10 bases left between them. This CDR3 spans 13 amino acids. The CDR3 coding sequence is TGCAGTGCTAGGGGTGGGCGGACAGATACGCAGTATTTT. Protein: CSARGGRTDTQYF.

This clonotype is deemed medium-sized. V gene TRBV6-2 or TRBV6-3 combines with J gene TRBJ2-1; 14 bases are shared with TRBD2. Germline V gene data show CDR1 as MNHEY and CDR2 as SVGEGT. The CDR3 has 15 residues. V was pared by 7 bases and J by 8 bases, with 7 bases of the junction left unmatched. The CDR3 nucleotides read TGTGCCAGCACGTCCGGGACTAGCGGGAGTTATGAGCAGTTCTTC. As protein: CASTSGTSGSYEQFF.

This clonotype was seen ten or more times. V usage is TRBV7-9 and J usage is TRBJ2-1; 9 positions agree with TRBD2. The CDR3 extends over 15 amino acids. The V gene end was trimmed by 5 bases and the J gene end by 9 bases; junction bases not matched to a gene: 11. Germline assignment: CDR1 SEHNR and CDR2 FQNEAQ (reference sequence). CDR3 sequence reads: CASSPIAGAVGEQFF. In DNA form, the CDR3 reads TGTGCCAGCAGCCCGATAGCGGGAGCGGTCGGTGAGCAGTTCTTC.

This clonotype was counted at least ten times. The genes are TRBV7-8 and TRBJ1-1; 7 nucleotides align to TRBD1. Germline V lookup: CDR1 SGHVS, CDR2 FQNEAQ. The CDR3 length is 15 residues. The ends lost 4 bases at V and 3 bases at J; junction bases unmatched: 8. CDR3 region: CASSSSGGAYTEAFF. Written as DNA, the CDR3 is TGTGCCAGCAGCTCTTCAGGGGGGGCCTACACTGAAGCTTTCTTT.

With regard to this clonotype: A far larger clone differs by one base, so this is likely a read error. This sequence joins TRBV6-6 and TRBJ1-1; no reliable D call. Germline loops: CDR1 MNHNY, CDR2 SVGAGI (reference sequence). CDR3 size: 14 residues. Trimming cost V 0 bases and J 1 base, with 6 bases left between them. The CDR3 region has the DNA TGTGCCAGCAGTTACTCGGAGGGGAACACTGAAGCTTTCTTT. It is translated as CASSYSEGNTEAFF.

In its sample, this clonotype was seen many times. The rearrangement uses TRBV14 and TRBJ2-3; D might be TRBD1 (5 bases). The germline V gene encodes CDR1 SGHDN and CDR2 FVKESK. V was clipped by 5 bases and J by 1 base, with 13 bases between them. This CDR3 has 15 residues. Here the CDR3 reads CASSARVSGTDTQYF. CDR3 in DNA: TGTGCCAGCAGCGCCAGGGTCTCCGGCACAGATACGCAGTATTTT. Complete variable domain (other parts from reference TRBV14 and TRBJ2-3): EAGVTQFPSHSVIEKGQTVTLRCDPISGHDNLYWYRRVMGKEIKFLLHFVKESKQDESGMPNNRFLAERTGGTYSTLKVQPAELEDSGVYFCASSARVSGTDTQYFGPGTRLTVL.

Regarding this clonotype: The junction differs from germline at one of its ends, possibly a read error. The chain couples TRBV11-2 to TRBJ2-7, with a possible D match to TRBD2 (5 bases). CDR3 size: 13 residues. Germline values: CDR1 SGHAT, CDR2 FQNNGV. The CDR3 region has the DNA TGTGACAGCGGCGAGGACGCCTACTACGAGCAGTACTTC. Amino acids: CDSGEDAYYEQYF.

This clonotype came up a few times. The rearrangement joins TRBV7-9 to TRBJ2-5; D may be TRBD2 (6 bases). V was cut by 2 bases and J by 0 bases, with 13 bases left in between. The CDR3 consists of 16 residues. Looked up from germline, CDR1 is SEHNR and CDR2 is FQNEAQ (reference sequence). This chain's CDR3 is CASSLRLDRNQETQYF. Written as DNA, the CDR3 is TGTGCCAGCAGCTTAAGACTAGACCGAAACCAAGAGACCCAGTACTTC.